Below are 4 T cell receptor beta chains sequenced from a single sample in a study of early T cells in non-severe SARS-CoV-2 infection. TCRdb reprocessed the 5' RACE reads via MiXCR and lists one record per CDR3 protein. The sample gives over 85,000 distinct CDR3 sequences, roughly 17% of which show up once; roughly 1.3% is in the top ten. Sample: whole blood. The receptors come from an adult who was a healthcare worker with PCR-confirmed SARS-CoV-2 infection or an uninfected control (not recorded which).

This clonotype showed up just a few times. V gene TRBV11-2 combines with J gene TRBJ1-1; maybe TRBD1 (5 bases). V was clipped by 1 base and J by 1 base, with 10 bases between them. The CDR3 contains 15 residues. Germline values: CDR1 SGHAT, CDR2 FQNNGV. The CDR3 DNA is TGTGCCAGCAGCTTAGTGACGGGGGGGAACACTGAAGCTTTCTTT. This translates into CASSLVTGGNTEAFF.

This clonotype was found a few times. The chain has TRBV4-3 and TRBJ2-1, with a weak D call TRBD2 (6 bases). Germline CDR1 and CDR2: LGHNA and YSLEER. CDR3 length equals 14 residues. V lost 5 bases and J 3 bases, leaving 11 bases between the germline ends. The CDR3 DNA reads as TGCGCCAGCAGCAGTGGGGGGAGCTACAATGAGCAGTTCTTC. This translates into CASSSGGSYNEQFF.

This chain uses TRBV9 with TRBJ2-5; a weak D match, TRBD1 (5 bases). V lost 0 bases to trimming and J lost 4 bases, with 13 bases between them. In germline, CDR1 is SGDLS, CDR2 YYNGEE. The CDR3 length is 15 residues. The CDR3 nucleotides are TGTGCCAGCAGCGTAGAGAGGTGGGGCGTAGAGACCCAGTACTTC. This gives the protein CASSVERWGVETQYF.

V is TRBV7-2 and J is TRBJ2-6, with D unresolved. Germline assignment: CDR1 SGHTA and CDR2 FQGNSA. This CDR3 is 16 amino acids long. The germline V and J ends were trimmed by 5 bases and 0 bases, with 11 bases remaining between them. CDR3 sequence (DNA): TGTGCCAGCAGCCTGTTCGGGCTCTCTGGGGCCAACGTCCTGACTTTC. Protein sequence: CASSLFGLSGANVLTF.